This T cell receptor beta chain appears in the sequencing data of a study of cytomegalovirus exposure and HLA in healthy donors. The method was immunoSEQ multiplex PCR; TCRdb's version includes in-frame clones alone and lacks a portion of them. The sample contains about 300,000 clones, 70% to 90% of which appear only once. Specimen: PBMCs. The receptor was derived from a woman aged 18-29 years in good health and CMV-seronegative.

The CDR3: CATSREASTEQYF. The CDR3 bases are TGTGCCACCAGCAGAGAAGCGTCTACCGAGCAGTACTTC. The V call is TRBV15, the J call TRBJ2-7; unclear D gene. The germline CDR1 and CDR2 sequences are LNHNV and YYDKDF (reference sequence). V dropped 0 bases and J dropped 6 bases, with 9 bases sitting between them. The CDR3 consists of 13 residues.